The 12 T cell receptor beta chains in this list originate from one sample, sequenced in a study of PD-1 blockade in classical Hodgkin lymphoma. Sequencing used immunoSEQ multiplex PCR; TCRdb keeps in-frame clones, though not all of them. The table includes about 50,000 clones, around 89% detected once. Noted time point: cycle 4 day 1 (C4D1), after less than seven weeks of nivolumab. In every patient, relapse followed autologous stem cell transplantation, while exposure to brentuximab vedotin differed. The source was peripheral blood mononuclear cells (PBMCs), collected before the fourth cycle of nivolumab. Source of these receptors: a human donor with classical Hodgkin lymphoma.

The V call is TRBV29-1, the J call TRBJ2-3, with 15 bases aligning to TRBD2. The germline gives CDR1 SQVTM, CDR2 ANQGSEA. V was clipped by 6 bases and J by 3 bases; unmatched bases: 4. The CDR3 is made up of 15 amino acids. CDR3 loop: CSVSGTSGGTDTQYF. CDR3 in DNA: TGCAGCGTCTCGGGGACTAGCGGGGGGACAGATACGCAGTATTTT.

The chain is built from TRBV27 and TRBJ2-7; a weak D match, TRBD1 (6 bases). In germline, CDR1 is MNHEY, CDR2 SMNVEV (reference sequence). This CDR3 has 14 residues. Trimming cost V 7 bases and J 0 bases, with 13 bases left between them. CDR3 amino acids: CASKIGQFSYEQYF. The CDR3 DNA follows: TGTGCCAGCAAGATAGGACAGTTCTCCTACGAGCAGTACTTC.

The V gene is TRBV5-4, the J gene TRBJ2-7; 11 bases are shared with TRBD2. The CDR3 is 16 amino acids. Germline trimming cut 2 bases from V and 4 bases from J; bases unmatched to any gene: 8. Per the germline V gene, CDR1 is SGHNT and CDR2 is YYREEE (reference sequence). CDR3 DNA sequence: TGTGCCAGCAGCTTCGGCGGGACTAGCGGAATATACGAGCAGTACTTC. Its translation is CASSFGGTSGIYEQYF.

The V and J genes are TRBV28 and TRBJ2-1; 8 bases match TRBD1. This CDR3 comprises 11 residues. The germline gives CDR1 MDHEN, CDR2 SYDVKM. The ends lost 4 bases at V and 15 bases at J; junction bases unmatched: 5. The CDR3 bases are TGTGCCAGCAGTTACCGGGACAGGTGGTTCTTC. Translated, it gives CASSYRDRWFF.

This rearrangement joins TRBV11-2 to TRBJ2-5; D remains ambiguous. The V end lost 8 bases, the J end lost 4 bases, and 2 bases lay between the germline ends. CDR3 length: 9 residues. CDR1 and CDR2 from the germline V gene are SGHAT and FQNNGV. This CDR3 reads CASGETQYF. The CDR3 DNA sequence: TGTGCCAGCGGAGAGACCCAGTACTTC.

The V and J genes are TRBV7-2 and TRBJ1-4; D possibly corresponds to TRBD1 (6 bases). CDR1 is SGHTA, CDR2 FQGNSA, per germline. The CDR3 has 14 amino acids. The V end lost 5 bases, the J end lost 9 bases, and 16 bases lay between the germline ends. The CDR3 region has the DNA TGTGCCAGCAGCCCGGGACAACGGATGCAAAAACTGTTTTTT. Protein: CASSPGQRMQKLFF.

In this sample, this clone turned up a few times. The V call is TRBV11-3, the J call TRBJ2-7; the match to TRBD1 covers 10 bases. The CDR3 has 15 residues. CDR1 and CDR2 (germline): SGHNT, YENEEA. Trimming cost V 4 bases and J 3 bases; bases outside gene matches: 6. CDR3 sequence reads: CASSSRDRGHYEQYF. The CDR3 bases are TGTGCCAGCAGCTCCCGGGACAGGGGTCACTACGAGCAGTACTTC.

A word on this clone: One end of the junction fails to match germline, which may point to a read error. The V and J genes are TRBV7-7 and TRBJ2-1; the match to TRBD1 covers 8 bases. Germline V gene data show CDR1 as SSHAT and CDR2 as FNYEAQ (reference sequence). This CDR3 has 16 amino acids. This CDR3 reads CASSLGQGKSYNEQFF. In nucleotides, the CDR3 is TGTGCTAGCAGCTTAGGACAGGGAAAGAGTTACAATGAGCAGTTCTTC.

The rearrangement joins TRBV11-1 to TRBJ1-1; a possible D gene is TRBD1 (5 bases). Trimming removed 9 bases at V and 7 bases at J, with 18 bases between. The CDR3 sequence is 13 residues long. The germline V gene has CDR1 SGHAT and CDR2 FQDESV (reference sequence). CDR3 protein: CASGQGTALEAFF. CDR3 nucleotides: TGTGCCAGTGGTCAAGGGACGGCCCTTGAAGCTTTCTTT. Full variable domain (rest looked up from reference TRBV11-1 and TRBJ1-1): EAEVAQSPRYKITEKSQAVAFWCDPISGHATLYWYRQILGQGPELLVQFQDESVVDDSQLPKDRFSAERLKGVDSTLKIQPAELGDSAMYLCASGQGTALEAFFGQGTRLTVV.

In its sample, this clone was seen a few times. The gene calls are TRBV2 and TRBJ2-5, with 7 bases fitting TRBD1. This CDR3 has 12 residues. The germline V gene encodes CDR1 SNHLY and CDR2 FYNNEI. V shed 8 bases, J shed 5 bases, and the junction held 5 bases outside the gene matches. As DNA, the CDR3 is TGTGCCAGCGAGGGGGCCTGGGAGACCCAGTACTTC. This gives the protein CASEGAWETQYF.

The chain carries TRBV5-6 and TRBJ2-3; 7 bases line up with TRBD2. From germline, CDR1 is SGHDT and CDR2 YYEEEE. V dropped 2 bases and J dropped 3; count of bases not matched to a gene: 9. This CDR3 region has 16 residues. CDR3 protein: CASSLPGLAGTDTQYF. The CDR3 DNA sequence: TGTGCCAGCAGCTTACCTGGGTTAGCGGGTACAGATACGCAGTATTTT.

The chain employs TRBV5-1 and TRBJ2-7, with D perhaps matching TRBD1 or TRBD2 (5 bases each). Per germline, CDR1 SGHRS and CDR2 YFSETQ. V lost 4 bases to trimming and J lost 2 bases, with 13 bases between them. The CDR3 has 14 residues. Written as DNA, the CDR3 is TGCGCCAGCAGCCTTCCCAGGGAGCCCTACGAGCAGTACTTC. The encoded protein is CASSLPREPYEQYF.